This entry lists 12 T cell receptor beta chains sequenced from one sample in a study of T cell responses to AZD1222 COVID-19 vaccine. Sequencing used immunoSEQ multiplex PCR; TCRdb keeps in-frame clones, though not all of them. The sample lists some 98,000 clones, 85% to 90% occurring once. This specimen consisted of peripheral blood, obtained 28 days after the second AZD1222 dose. The receptors derive from an adult who received the AZD1222 COVID-19 vaccine.

The chain joins TRBV11-3 to TRBJ2-3; D is unclear. Germline V gene lookup returns CDR1 SGHNT and CDR2 YENEEA. V lost 5 bases to trimming and J lost 0 bases, with 9 bases between them. The CDR3 covers 14 residues. CDR3 DNA sequence: TGTGCCAGCAGCCTATCCCCTAGCACAGATACGCAGTATTTT. Residues: CASSLSPSTDTQYF.

The J gene is TRBJ1-3, the V gene TRBV27; D may be TRBD1 (6 bases). Germline values: CDR1 MNHEY, CDR2 SMNVEV (reference sequence). Deletions cut 6 bases from V and 3 bases from J, with 21 bases between. CDR3 length equals 17 residues. The CDR3 region is CASSPYGGAGGGNTIYF. CDR3 sequence (DNA): TGTGCCAGCAGCCCCTATGGGGGGGCAGGTGGTGGAAACACCATATATTTT.

The CDR3 DNA reads TGCGCCAGCAGTGATTTCGGGCCCCAAGGGGAGCAGTACTTC. Translation gives CASSDFGPQGEQYF. The gene calls are TRBV10-1 and TRBJ2-7, with D unresolved. Germline V lookup: CDR1 WNHNN, CDR2 SYGVQD (reference sequence). This CDR3 is built from 14 residues. Between the trimmed V and J ends, which lost 3 bases and 7 bases, there was a span of 16 bases.

The gene calls are TRBV6-2 or TRBV6-3 and TRBJ1-2, with a possible D match to TRBD1 (5 bases). Trimming left V 2 bases short and J 3 bases short, with 10 bases between. This CDR3 is built from 14 residues. Per the germline V gene, CDR1 is MNHEY and CDR2 is SVGEGT. The CDR3 sequence: CASSYVEGDYGYTF. The CDR3, as DNA: TGTGCCAGCAGTTACGTCGAAGGGGACTATGGCTACACCTTC.

The rearrangement uses TRBV24-1 and TRBJ2-1; TRBD2 agrees at 7 bases. V lost 2 bases to trimming and J lost 0 bases; unmatched junction nucleotides: 3. In germline, CDR1 is KGHDR, CDR2 SFDVKD. The CDR3 contains 16 residues. The CDR3: CATSDWGGSSYNEQFF. The CDR3 nucleotides are TGTGCCACCAGTGATTGGGGCGGGAGCTCCTACAATGAGCAGTTCTTC.

The V and J genes are TRBV12-5 and TRBJ2-3; D unresolved. The V gene lost 2 bases and the J gene lost 1 base, with 4 bases spanning the gap. Looked up from germline, CDR1 is LGHNT and CDR2 is FRNRAP. This CDR3 contains 13 residues. The CDR3 DNA sequence: TGTGCTAGTGGTTTGTTCGGCACAGATACGCAGTATTTT. Translated, it gives CASGLFGTDTQYF.

This clone appeared once. The rearrangement uses TRBV19 and TRBJ1-1; 9 bases are a match to TRBD1. The CDR3 length is 17 residues. The germline CDR1 and CDR2 sequences are LNHDA and SQIVND (reference sequence). Losses at the gene ends were 4 bases for V and 0 bases for J; bases not matched to a gene: 9. The CDR3 protein is CASSRVPGQGLNTEAFF. The DNA of the CDR3 is TGTGCCAGTAGTAGAGTCCCGGGACAGGGATTGAACACTGAAGCTTTCTTT.

This rearrangement joins TRBV5-1 to TRBJ2-1, with unresolved D. V was cut by 2 bases and J by 0 bases, with 9 bases left in between. The germline V gene has CDR1 SGHRS and CDR2 YFSETQ. The length of the CDR3 is 15 residues. CDR3 sequence reads: CASSFDESSYNEQFF. CDR3 bases: TGCGCCAGCAGCTTCGACGAGAGCTCCTACAATGAGCAGTTCTTC.

This sequence joins TRBV19 and TRBJ1-1; 7 nucleotides line up with TRBD1. The CDR3 totals 14 residues. J gave up 1 base and V 9 bases, and 8 bases lay outside the gene matches. Germline V gene lookup returns CDR1 LNHDA and CDR2 SQIVND (reference sequence). The CDR3 DNA sequence: TGTGCCAGCCTTAACAGGGGAAGGAACACTGAAGCTTTCTTT. Translated, it gives CASLNRGRNTEAFF.

The chain has TRBV10-3 and TRBJ2-7; 8 bases are shared with TRBD2. Germline V gene lookup returns CDR1 ENHRY and CDR2 SYGVKD. Germline trimming cut 3 bases from V and 3 bases from J; bases unmatched to any gene: 10. CDR3 length equals 16 residues. The CDR3 loop is CAISDREGSSNYEQYF. The CDR3 DNA is TGTGCCATCAGTGATCGGGAGGGGAGTTCAAACTACGAGCAGTACTTC.

This chain connects TRBV7-2 to TRBJ2-7, with 7 bases that match TRBD1. With 6 bases clipped from V and 2 bases from J, the junction kept 4 bases outside the gene matches. The CDR3 runs 13 residues. Looked up from germline, CDR1 is SGHTA and CDR2 is FQGNSA. The CDR3 DNA is TGTGCCAGCAGTCCCAGGGGGACCTACGAGCAGTACTTC. Protein: CASSPRGTYEQYF.

The sample holds one count of this clone. The genes are TRBV4-1 and TRBJ2-7, with a possible D match to TRBD1 (5 bases). CDR1 is MGHRA, CDR2 YSYEKL, per germline. The CDR3 runs to 16 residues. V gave up 0 bases and J gave up 3 bases, with 15 bases separating them. CDR3 sequence (DNA): TGCGCCAGCAGCCAAGAGGCGGCAGGGATTTTCTACGAGCAGTACTTC. Its protein product is CASSQEAAGIFYEQYF.